This T cell receptor beta chain was retrieved from a study of cytomegalovirus exposure and HLA in healthy donors. General study points: Common viral pathogens seemed to be connected with several of the most significant clusters, according to a later analysis. Most likely, a cluster of highly shared sequence variants arose as a sequencing artifact.

PCR primers comprised 60 Vbeta and 13 Jbeta primers. The assay was immunoSEQ multiplex PCR, and TCRdb's table has in-frame clones only and misses some. The sample has about 98,000 clones; about four fifths are singletons. On this clone itself: Its antigen is undetermined. The junction does not match germline at one end; this may be a read error.

Germline-derived CDR1 and CDR2 are SGDLS and YYNGEE. This CDR3 is 15 amino acids long. This receptor was identified in a female donor in good health and CMV-seropositive. The J gene is TRBJ1-2, the V gene TRBV9; 10 bases match TRBD1. Sequences were obtained from PBMCs. Here the CDR3 DNA reads TGTTCCAGCAGCGTCCAGGGGGGACAGGGGTATGGCTACACCTTC. Translation gives CSSSVQGGQGYGYTF.